This T cell receptor (beta chain) was obtained from a study of blood T cell repertoires in COVID-19. As for the study in general: Sites in the United States, Italy and Spain provided acute and convalescent COVID-19 samples. T cells, B-cell-depleted T cells, or PBMCs supplied cDNA or gDNA.

Authors' methods: Reference gene primers were amplified, and this amplification served to estimate nucleated cell counts. The table came from immunoSEQ multiplex PCR; TCRdb's copy has only in-frame clones and leaves some out. D and trimming come from the DNA, and the V and J calls and clone size come from that table. The profile shows fewer than 90,000 clones, more than 90% of them singletons. CDR1 and CDR2 from the germline V gene are SGHRS and YFSETQ. This CDR3 comprises 12 residues. Trimming cost V 0 bases and J 7 bases, with 8 bases left between them. The gene calls are TRBV5-1 and TRBJ2-7; TRBD2 is a possible D gene (6 bases). This receptor was obtained from a human donor with active COVID-19. The donor label of this sample is uncertain. The sequenced material came from peripheral blood. CDR3 nucleotide sequence: TGCGCCAGCAGCTTGGAGGAGGGTGAGCAGTACTTC. As protein: CASSLEEGEQYF.